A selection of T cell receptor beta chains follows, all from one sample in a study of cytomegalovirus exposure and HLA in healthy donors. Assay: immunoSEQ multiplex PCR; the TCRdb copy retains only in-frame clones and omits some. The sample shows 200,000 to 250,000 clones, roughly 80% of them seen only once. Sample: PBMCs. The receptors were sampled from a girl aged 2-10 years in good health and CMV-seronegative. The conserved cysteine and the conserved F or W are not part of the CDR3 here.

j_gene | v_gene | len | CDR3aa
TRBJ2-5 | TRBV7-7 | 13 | ASSRNRGGQETQY
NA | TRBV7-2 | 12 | ASSTSGSHYEQY
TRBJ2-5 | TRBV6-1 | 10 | ATFDLQETQY
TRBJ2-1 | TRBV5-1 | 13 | ASSPGGRGGLEQF
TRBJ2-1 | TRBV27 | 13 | ASSLTGRPYNEQF
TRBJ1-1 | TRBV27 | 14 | ASQLQGPGMNTEAF
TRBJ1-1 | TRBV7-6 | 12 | ASSPSTGNTEAF
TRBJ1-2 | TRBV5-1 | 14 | ASSLEDRVLGGGYT
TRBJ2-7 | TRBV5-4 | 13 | ASSHRDRERYEQY
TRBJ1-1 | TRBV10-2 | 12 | ASTPREGGTEAF
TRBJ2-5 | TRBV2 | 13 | ASERIGTGEETQY
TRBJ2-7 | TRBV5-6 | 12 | ASSPGIGDYEQY
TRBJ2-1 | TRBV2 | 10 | ASSGQGNEQF
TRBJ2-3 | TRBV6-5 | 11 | ASSYVIRDTQY
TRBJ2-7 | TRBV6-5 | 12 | ASSSDPDSHEQY
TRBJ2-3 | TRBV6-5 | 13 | ASSSDTGRTDTQY
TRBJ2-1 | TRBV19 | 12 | ASGFGTTDNEQF